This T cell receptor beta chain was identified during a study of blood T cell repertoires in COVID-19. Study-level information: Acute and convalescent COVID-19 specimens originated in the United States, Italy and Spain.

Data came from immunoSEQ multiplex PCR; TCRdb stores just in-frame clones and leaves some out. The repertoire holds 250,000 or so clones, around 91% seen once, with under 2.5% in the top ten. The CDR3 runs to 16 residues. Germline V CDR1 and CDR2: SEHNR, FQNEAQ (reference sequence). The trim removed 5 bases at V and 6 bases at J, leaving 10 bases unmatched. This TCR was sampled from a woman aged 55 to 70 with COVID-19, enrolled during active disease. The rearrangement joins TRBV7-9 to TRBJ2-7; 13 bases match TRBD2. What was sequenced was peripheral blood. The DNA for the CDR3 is TGTGCCAGCAGCGTGACCGGGACTAGCGGGGTGGGCGAGCAGTACTTC. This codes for CASSVTGTSGVGEQYF.